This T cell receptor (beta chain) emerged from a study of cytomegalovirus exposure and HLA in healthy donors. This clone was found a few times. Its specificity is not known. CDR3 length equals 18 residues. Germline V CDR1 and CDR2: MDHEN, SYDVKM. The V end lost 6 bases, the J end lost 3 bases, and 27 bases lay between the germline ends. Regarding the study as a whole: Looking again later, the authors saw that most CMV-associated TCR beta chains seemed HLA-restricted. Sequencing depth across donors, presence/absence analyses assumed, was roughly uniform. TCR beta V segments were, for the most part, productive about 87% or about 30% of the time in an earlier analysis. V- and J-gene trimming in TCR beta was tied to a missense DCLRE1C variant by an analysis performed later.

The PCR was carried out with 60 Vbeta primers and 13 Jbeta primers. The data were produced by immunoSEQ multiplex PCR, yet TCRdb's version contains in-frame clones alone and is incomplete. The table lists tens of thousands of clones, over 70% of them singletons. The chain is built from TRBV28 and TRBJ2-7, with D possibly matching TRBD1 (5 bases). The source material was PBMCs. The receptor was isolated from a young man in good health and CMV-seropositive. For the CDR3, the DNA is TGTGCCAGCAGCCGACAGTTCAAGGATTACCCCCCCCACTACGAGCAGTACTTC. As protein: CASSRQFKDYPPHYEQYF.